This T cell receptor (beta chain) was identified during a study of cytomegalovirus exposure and HLA in healthy donors. Findings and limits, study-wide: Altogether, some 170 TCR beta chains were recorded as cytomegalovirus-associated. Through in vitro validation, three CMV-associated chains were shown to be specific for CMV antigens.

On this clone itself: Its antigen is still unknown.

The CDR3 is 16 residues long. Germline V gives CDR1 LNHDA, CDR2 SQIVND (reference sequence). After removal of 4 bases from V and 3 bases from J, the junction contained 7 bases not matched to a gene. Measured with immunoSEQ multiplex PCR; TCRdb has only the in-frame clones, and not every one. The table shows around 170,000 clones, with around 85% occurring only once. This clonotype was obtained from a man aged 18 to 29 in good health and CMV-seropositive. The chain carries TRBV19 and TRBJ2-1; 9 nucleotides line up with TRBD2. Sequenced: PBMCs. The CDR3 is CASSKGFSGSYNEQFF. The DNA for the CDR3 is TGTGCCAGTAGTAAGGGCTTTAGCGGGAGCTACAATGAGCAGTTCTTC.